This entry lists 26 T cell receptor beta chains sequenced from one sample in a study of T cells in Graves' hyperthyroidism and ophthalmopathy. RNA transcripts were the template for amplifying TCR beta CDR3 regions. The HTBI primer set served for first-round RT-PCR of the TCR CDR3. TCRdb re-called the multiplex PCR reads through MiXCR, storing one row per CDR3 protein. The sample carries about 640,000 distinct CDR3 sequences, around 20% recorded once. Specimen: blood. The receptor source for this set is a man aged 30 to 39 with Graves' ophthalmopathy.

The rearrangement uses TRBV30 and TRBJ2-5; no firm D call. CDR1 and CDR2 (germline): GTSNPN, SVGIG (reference sequence). Trimming shortened V by 0 bases and J by 5 bases, and 10 bases separated the two germline ends. The CDR3 covers 13 residues. The CDR3 loop is CAWSVLSIETQYF. The DNA for the CDR3 is TGTGCCTGGAGTGTACTCAGCATTGAGACCCAGTACTTC.

In this sample, this clonotype turned up many times. The chain combines TRBV6-2 or TRBV6-3 with TRBJ1-1, with D hard to call. The germline V and J ends were trimmed by 5 bases and 4 bases, with 14 bases remaining between them. The CDR3 length is 14 residues. CDR1 is MNHEY and CDR2 is SVGEGT in the germline V gene. The DNA for the CDR3 is TGTGCCAGCAGTGACCGGAGGCCTAGCACTGAAGCTTTCTTT. Amino acids: CASSDRRPSTEAFF.

The J gene is TRBJ2-5, the V gene TRBV6-6; possibly TRBD2 for D (5 bases). The V end lost 2 bases, the J end lost 12 bases, and 19 bases lay between the germline ends. The CDR3 consists of 14 residues. The germline V gene encodes CDR1 MNHNY and CDR2 SVGAGI (reference sequence). The CDR3 sequence: CASSYRGSARVKYF. Written as DNA, the CDR3 is TGTGCCAGCAGTTACCGGGGTAGTGCGAGGGTAAAGTACTTC.

About this clonotype: A read error likely explains this, since a far larger clone differs by one base. The chain joins TRBV11-2 to TRBJ2-1; perhaps TRBD2 as D (6 bases). Germline CDR1 is SGHAT and CDR2 is FQNNGV. This CDR3 contains 12 residues. The CDR3 loop is CTSSLADNEQFF. The CDR3 DNA follows: TGTACCAGCAGCTTAGCGGACAATGAGCAGTTCTTC.

This clonotype was seen more than once but under ten times. The chain has TRBV3-1 and TRBJ2-1; a weak D match, TRBD2 (6 bases). Germline CDR1 is LGHDT and CDR2 is YNNKEL (reference sequence). Trimming took off 4 bases at V and 2 bases at J, with 15 bases between the two ends. The CDR3 is 16 residues long. In nucleotides, the CDR3 is TGTGCCAGCAGCCTCGGGACTTTCTTCACCTACAATGAGCAGTTCTTC. Its translation: CASSLGTFFTYNEQFF.

The chain combines TRBV27 with TRBJ1-6; no reliable D call. Trimming took off 1 base at V and 7 bases at J, with 8 bases between the two ends. CDR1 and CDR2 (germline): MNHEY, SMNVEV (reference sequence). The CDR3 sequence is 14 residues long. The CDR3 is CASSLYPRNSPLHF. CDR3 sequence (DNA): TGTGCCAGCAGTTTATACCCCCGGAATTCACCCCTCCACTTT.

To note about this clonotype: Germline and junction disagree at one end, which may indicate a read error. CDR3 DNA: TGTGTCAGCAGTTTCCCTGGGGGAGGGTTGGTTGAGCAGTTCTTC. It specifies CVSSFPGGGLVEQFF. This rearrangement joins TRBV27 to TRBJ2-1; the match to TRBD2 covers 7 bases. The CDR3 covers 15 residues. Per germline, CDR1 MNHEY and CDR2 SMNVEV (reference sequence).

This clonotype was recorded a few times. The gene calls are TRBV18 and TRBJ2-7; the D is unclear. V lost 6 bases and J 7 bases, leaving 13 bases between the germline ends. This CDR3 has 12 residues. Per the germline V gene, CDR1 is KGHSH and CDR2 is LQKENI. As DNA, the CDR3 is TGTGCCAGCTCCAGCGAAACCGGGGAGCAGTACTTC. It yields the protein CASSSETGEQYF. Full variable domain (remainder filled in from reference TRBV18 and TRBJ2-7): NAGVMQNPRHLVRRRGQEARLRCSPMKGHSHVYWYRQLPEEGLKFMVYLQKENIIDESGMPKERFSAEFPKEGPSILRIQQVVRGDSAAYFCASSSETGEQYFGPGTRLTVT.

This clonotype was picked up many times. The chain recombines TRBV15 with TRBJ1-5, with D perhaps TRBD1 (6 bases). The length of the CDR3 is 14 residues. V shed 5 bases and J shed 7 bases, with 15 bases lying between them. Germline V lookup: CDR1 LNHNV, CDR2 YYDKDF (reference sequence). The CDR3 DNA reads TGTGCCACCAGCGGAACAGGGTTCTTACAGCCCCAGCATTTT. Protein product: CATSGTGFLQPQHF.

There are a few counts of this clonotype. The gene calls are TRBV30 and TRBJ2-3; 11 bases map to TRBD2. CDR3 size: 17 residues. Germline lookup yields CDR1 GTSNPN and CDR2 SVGIG (reference sequence). V gave up 2 bases and J gave up 0 bases; unmatched junction bases: 7. CDR3 coding DNA: TGTGCCTGGAGTATTCTACGGACTAGCGGGAGCACAGATACGCAGTATTTT. This encodes CAWSILRTSGSTDTQYF.

The chain couples TRBV4-1 to TRBJ2-7; no definite D call. Germline V gene sequence: CDR1 MGHRA, CDR2 YSYEKL. The V end was cut by 1 base, the J end by 2 bases, with 21 bases between. The CDR3 totals 18 residues. The CDR3 protein is CASSQGPREQSPAYEQYF. The DNA for the CDR3 is TGCGCCAGCAGCCAAGGACCTAGGGAACAGTCTCCAGCCTACGAGCAGTACTTC.

This chain joins TRBV6-2 or TRBV6-3 and TRBJ2-3; possible D gene TRBD2, 5 bases. Germline lookup yields CDR1 MNHEY and CDR2 SVGEGT. The CDR3 has 13 amino acids. V lost 7 bases and J 0 bases, leaving 8 bases between the germline ends. The CDR3 loop reads CASKEASTDTQYF. The CDR3 bases are TGTGCCAGCAAGGAGGCGAGCACAGATACGCAGTATTTT.

This clonotype has just a few counts. The gene calls are TRBV20-1 and TRBJ2-3; weak D call: TRBD2 (5 bases). V shed 3 bases and J shed 2 bases, with 12 bases lying between them. This CDR3 comprises 14 residues. Per the germline V gene, CDR1 is DFQATT and CDR2 is SNEGSKA (reference sequence). The CDR3 loop is CSARNRRLTDTQYF. The CDR3 nucleotides are TGCAGTGCTAGGAATAGGAGGCTCACAGATACGCAGTATTTT.

The CDR3 is CASSSLSGDGEQYF. The DNA of the CDR3 is TGTGCCAGCAGTTCACTCTCGGGGGACGGCGAGCAGTACTTC. This chain uses TRBV28 with TRBJ2-7; D is possibly TRBD2 (6 bases). The germline V gene encodes CDR1 MDHEN and CDR2 SYDVKM. V dropped 4 bases and J dropped 6 bases, with 16 bases sitting between them. This CDR3 comprises 14 residues.

This clonotype came up once. V and J are TRBV20-1 and TRBJ2-7, with 7 bases that match TRBD1. The CDR3 contains 14 residues. The germline CDR1 and CDR2 sequences are DFQATT and SNEGSKA (reference sequence). V was clipped by 3 bases and J by 2 bases; unmatched bases: 7. The CDR3 spells CSASPRDRPYEQYF. The CDR3 coding sequence is TGCAGTGCTAGCCCCCGGGACAGACCCTACGAGCAGTACTTC.

This clonotype came up many times. The DNA for the CDR3 is TGTGCCAGCAGCAAAGGCGGGGGGGGAGTAGAGCAGCCCCAGCATTTT. Amino acids: CASSKGGGGVEQPQHF. This chain uses TRBV11-2 with TRBJ1-5; TRBD1 might be the D (5 bases). CDR1 SGHAT and CDR2 FQNNGV come from the germline V gene. Trimming took off 5 bases at V and 7 bases at J, with 21 bases between the two ends. The CDR3 sequence is 16 residues long.

This clonotype was observed a few times. This chain links TRBV7-2 with TRBJ1-2; 8 bases match TRBD1. V lost 1 base to trimming and J lost 7 bases; unmatched junction nucleotides: 11. The CDR3 loop spans 16 amino acids. The germline gives CDR1 SGHTA, CDR2 FQGNSA. The CDR3 is CASSLGGQGAIGGYTF. For the CDR3, the DNA is TGTGCCAGCAGCTTAGGCGGGCAGGGGGCCATTGGTGGCTACACCTTC.

This chain connects TRBV20-1 to TRBJ2-1, with 11 bases aligning to TRBD2. The CDR3 runs to 19 residues. The V segment lost 3 bases and the J segment 0 bases; nucleotides outside the gene matches: 13. Germline V CDR1 and CDR2: DFQATT, SNEGSKA (reference sequence). In DNA form, the CDR3 reads TGCAGTGCTAGTGGACTAGCGGGCGAGTCATGGAGCTCCTACAATGAGCAGTTCTTC. Protein product: CSASGLAGESWSSYNEQFF.

The chain recombines TRBV28 with TRBJ1-5; no definite D call. The CDR3 totals 12 residues. Germline-derived CDR1 and CDR2 are MDHEN and SYDVKM. V shed 3 bases and J shed 7 bases, with 7 bases lying between them. CDR3 coding DNA: TGTGCCAGCAGTTTCGGGGTGCAGCCCCAGCATTTT. Translated, it gives CASSFGVQPQHF. Based on the CDR3 plus reference TRBV28 and TRBJ1-5, the full variable domain is DVKVTQSSRYLVKRTGEKVFLECVQDMDHENMFWYRQDPGLGLRLIYFSYDVKMKEKGDIPEGYSVSREKKERFSLILESASTNQTSMYLCASSFGVQPQHFGDGTRLSIL.

This clonotype came up a few times. V is TRBV5-4 and J is TRBJ1-1, with D tentatively TRBD1 (5 bases). The CDR3 loop spans 14 amino acids. V dropped 3 bases and J dropped 0 bases, with 9 bases sitting between them. The germline V gene has CDR1 SGHNT and CDR2 YYREEE (reference sequence). This chain's CDR3 is CASSSTVMNTEAFF. In DNA, the CDR3 is TGTGCCAGCAGCTCGACAGTAATGAACACTGAAGCTTTCTTT.

This clonotype was recorded a few times. The chain carries TRBV18 and TRBJ2-6, with a weak D call TRBD2 (6 bases). This CDR3 comprises 18 residues. Germline CDR1 KGHSH, CDR2 LQKENI. Trimming left V 0 bases short and J 3 bases short, with 15 bases between. The CDR3 sequence: CASSPPYAGRYGANVLTF. The CDR3 region has the DNA TGTGCCAGCTCACCACCGTACGCAGGGAGGTATGGGGCCAACGTCCTGACTTTC.

This clonotype came up a few times. This rearrangement joins TRBV6-1 to TRBJ2-1, with 8 bases lining up with TRBD2. The CDR3 is made up of 14 amino acids. J was trimmed by 9 bases and V by 5 bases; bases with no gene match: 9. Germline CDR1 reads MNHNS; CDR2 reads SASEGT. CDR3 loop: CASSYTGTRSEQFF. CDR3 nucleotide sequence: TGTGCCAGCAGTTACACGGGGACTAGAAGTGAGCAGTTCTTC.

The rearrangement links TRBV6-1 to TRBJ2-7; D may correspond to TRBD1 or TRBD2 (6 bases each). CDR3 length: 15 residues. From germline, CDR1 is MNHNS and CDR2 SASEGT. The V end was cut by 5 bases, the J end by 6 bases, with 20 bases between. This CDR3 reads CASSSTEGGRPEQYF. The CDR3 region has the DNA TGTGCCAGCAGTTCCACCGAAGGGGGGCGCCCCGAGCAGTACTTC.

This clonotype has just a few counts. The rearrangement links TRBV9 to TRBJ2-7; the D gene is possibly TRBD2 (5 bases). V was cut by 2 bases and J by 3 bases, with 15 bases left in between. The CDR3 extends over 15 amino acids. Per germline, CDR1 SGDLS and CDR2 YYNGEE. DNA of the CDR3: TGTGCCAGCAGCGTGGGGAGCAGCGTAATCTACGAGCAGTACTTC. It translates to CASSVGSSVIYEQYF.

The CDR3 reads CSARPLAGGPYEQYF. CDR3 nucleotide sequence: TGCAGTGCTAGACCGCTAGCGGGAGGGCCCTACGAGCAGTACTTC. V usage is TRBV20-1 and J usage is TRBJ2-7, with TRBD2 matching 12 bases. Looked up from germline, CDR1 is DFQATT and CDR2 is SNEGSKA (reference sequence). The CDR3 contains 15 residues. Trimming took 2 bases from V and 2 from J; bases not matched to a gene: 4.

The V call is TRBV20-1, the J call TRBJ2-7; TRBD1 might be the D (6 bases). The length of the CDR3 is 13 residues. The germline V and J ends were trimmed by 2 bases and 2 bases, with 10 bases remaining between them. The germline gives CDR1 DFQATT, CDR2 SNEGSKA (reference sequence). This CDR3 is CSARSDRAYEQYF. In nucleotides, the CDR3 is TGCAGTGCTAGATCGGACAGAGCCTACGAGCAGTACTTC.